This T cell receptor beta chain was captured in a study of cytomegalovirus exposure and HLA in healthy donors. Overall study findings and caveats: It was shown in a later analysis that HLA-associated TCR beta chains were more clonally expanded than other, equally common chains.

Regarding this clone: Its antigen is currently unknown.

Vbeta (60) and Jbeta (13) primers were used in the PCR. Generated by immunoSEQ multiplex PCR, the TCRdb table keeps only in-frame clones and is missing some. The sample has 200,000 to 250,000 clones; roughly 90% are singletons. The CDR3 consists of 16 residues. CDR1 and CDR2 from the germline V gene are SGHKS and YYEKEE (reference sequence). The V gene lost 4 bases and the J gene lost 0 bases, with 11 bases spanning the gap. The genes are TRBV5-5 and TRBJ1-6; D possibly corresponds to TRBD1 (5 bases). This receptor was obtained from a woman between 18 and 29 years old in good health and CMV-seronegative. The sample was PBMCs. The CDR3 protein is CASSLQASSYNSPLHF. As DNA, the CDR3 is TGTGCCAGCAGCCTACAGGCGAGCTCCTATAATTCACCCCTCCACTTT.